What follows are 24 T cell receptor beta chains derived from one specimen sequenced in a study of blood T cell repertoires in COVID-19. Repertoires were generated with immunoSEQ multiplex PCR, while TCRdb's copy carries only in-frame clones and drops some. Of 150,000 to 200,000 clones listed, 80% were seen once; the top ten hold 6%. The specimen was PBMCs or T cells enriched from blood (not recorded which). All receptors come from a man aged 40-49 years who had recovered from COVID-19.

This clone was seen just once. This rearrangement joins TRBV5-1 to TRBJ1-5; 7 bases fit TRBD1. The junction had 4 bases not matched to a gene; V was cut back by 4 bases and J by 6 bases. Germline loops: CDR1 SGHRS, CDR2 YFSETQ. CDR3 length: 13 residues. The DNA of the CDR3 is TGCGCCAGCAGCCTGACAGGGAGTCAGCCCCAGCATTTT. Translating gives CASSLTGSQPQHF.

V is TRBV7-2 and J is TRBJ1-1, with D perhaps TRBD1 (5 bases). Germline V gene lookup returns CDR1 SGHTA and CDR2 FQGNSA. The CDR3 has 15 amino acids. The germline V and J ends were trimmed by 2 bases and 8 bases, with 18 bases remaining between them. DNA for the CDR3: TGTGCCAGCAGCTTACTGGGGACCGCTGGGGGGGAAGCTTTCTTT. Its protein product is CASSLLGTAGGEAFF.

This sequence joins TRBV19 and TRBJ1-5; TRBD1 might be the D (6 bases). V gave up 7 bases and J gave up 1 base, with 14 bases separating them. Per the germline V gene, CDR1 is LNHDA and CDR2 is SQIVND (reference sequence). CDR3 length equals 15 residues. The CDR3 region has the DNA TGTGCCAGTACATTGACGACAGGAAGCAATCAGCCCCAGCATTTT. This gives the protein CASTLTTGSNQPQHF.

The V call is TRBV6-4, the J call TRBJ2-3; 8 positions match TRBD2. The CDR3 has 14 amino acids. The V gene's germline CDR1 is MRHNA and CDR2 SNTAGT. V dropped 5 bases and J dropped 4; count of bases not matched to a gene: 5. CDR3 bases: TGTGCCAGCAGTATCGCCGGGGGGGCAGATACGCAGTATTTT. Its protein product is CASSIAGGADTQYF.

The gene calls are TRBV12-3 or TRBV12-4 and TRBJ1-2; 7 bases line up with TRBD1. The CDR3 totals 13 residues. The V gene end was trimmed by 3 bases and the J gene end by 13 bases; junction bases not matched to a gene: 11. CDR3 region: CASSLSPDRVCTF. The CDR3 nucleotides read TGTGCCAGCAGTTTGTCCCCCGACAGGGTTTGCACCTTC.

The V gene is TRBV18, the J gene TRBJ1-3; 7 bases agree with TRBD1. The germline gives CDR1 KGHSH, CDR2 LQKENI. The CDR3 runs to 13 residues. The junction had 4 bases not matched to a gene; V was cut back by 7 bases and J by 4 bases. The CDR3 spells CASFRDSGNTIYF. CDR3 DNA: TGTGCCAGCTTTAGGGACAGCGGAAACACCATATATTTT.

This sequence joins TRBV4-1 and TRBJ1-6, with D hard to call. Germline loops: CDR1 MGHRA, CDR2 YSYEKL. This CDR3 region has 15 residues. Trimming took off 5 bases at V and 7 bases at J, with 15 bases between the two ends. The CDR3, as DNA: TGCGCCAGCAGCTTTGACAATCCGATCAATTCACCCCTCCACTTT. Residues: CASSFDNPINSPLHF.

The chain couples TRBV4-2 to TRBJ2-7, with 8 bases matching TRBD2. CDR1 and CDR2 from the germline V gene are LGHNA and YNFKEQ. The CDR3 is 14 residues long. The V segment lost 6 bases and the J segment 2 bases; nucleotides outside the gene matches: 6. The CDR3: CASRSGGGTYEQYF. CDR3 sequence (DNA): TGTGCCAGCAGGTCCGGGGGGGGAACCTACGAGCAGTACTTC.

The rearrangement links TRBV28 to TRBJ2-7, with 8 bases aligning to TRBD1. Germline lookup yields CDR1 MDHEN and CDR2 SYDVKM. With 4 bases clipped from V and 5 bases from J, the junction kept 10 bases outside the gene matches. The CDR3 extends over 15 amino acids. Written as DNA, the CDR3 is TGTGCCAGCAGTTCCAGGGGGCGGTTTCGGAACGAGCAGTACTTC. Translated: CASSSRGRFRNEQYF.

In DNA form, the CDR3 reads TGTGCCAGCAGTCGGCAACAGACGATAAGCTCCTACGAGCAGTACTTC. As protein: CASSRQQTISSYEQYF. The chain links TRBV3-1 (or the pseudogene TRBV3-2) to TRBJ2-7; no clear D. Trimming cost V 6 bases and J 0 bases, with 18 bases left between them. The CDR3 runs to 16 residues. The germline CDR1 and CDR2 sequences are LGHDT and YNNKEL (reference sequence).

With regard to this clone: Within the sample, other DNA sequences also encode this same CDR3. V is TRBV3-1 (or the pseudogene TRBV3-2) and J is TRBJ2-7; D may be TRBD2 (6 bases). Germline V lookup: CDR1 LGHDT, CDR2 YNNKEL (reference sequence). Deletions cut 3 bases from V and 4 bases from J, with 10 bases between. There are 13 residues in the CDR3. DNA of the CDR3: TGTGCCAGCAGCCACGGGACTGGATACGAGCAGTACGTC. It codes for CASSHGTGYEQYV.

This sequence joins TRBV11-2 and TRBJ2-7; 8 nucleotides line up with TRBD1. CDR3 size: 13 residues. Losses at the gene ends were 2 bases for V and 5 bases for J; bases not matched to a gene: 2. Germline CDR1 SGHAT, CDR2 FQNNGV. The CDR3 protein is CASSLNRGNEQYV. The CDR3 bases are TGTGCCAGCAGCTTAAACAGGGGGAACGAGCAGTACGTC.

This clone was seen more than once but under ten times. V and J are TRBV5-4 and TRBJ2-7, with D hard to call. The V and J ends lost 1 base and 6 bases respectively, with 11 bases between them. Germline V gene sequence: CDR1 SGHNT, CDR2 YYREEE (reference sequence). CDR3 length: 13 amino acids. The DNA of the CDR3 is TGTGCCAGCAGCTTGCCCCACACCTCCGAGCAGTACGTC. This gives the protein CASSLPHTSEQYV.

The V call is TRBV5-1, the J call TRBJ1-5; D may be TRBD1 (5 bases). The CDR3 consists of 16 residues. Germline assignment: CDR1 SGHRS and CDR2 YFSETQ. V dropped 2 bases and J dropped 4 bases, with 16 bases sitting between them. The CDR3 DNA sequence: TGCGCCAGCAGCTTAGGGCCAGGGAGGGAAAATCAGCCCCAGCATTTT. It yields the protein CASSLGPGRENQPQHF.

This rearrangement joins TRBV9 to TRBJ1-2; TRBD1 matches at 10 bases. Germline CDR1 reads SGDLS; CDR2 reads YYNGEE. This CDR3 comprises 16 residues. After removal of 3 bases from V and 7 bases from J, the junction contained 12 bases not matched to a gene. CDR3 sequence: CASSETGGAGVIGYTF. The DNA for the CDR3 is TGTGCCAGCAGCGAGACAGGGGGCGCGGGTGTAATTGGCTACACCTTC.

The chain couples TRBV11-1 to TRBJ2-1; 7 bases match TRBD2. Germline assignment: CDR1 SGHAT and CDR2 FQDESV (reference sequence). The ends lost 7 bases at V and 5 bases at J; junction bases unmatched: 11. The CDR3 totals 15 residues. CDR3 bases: TGTGCCAGCACCTCCCAGCGGGGAAAAGACAATGAGCAGTTCTTC. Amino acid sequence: CASTSQRGKDNEQFF.

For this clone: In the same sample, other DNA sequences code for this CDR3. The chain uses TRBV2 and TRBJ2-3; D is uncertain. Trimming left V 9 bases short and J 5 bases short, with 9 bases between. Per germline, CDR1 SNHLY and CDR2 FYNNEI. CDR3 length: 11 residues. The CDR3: CASRLEDTQYF. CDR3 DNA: TGTGCCAGTCGACTGGAAGATACGCAGTATTTT.

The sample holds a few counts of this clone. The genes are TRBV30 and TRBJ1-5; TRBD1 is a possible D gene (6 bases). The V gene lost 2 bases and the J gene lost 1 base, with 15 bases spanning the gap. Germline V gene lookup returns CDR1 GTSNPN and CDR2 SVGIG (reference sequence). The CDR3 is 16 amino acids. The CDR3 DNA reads TGTGCCTGGAGTTTCGGGGGGCAAGGGAGCAATCAGCCCCAGCATTTT. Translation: CAWSFGGQGSNQPQHF.

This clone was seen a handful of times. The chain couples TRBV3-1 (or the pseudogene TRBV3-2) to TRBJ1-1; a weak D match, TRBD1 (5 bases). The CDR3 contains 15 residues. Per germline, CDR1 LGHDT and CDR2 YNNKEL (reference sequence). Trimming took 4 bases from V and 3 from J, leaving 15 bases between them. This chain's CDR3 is CASSPGAGWDTEAFF. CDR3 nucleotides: TGTGCCAGCAGCCCCGGGGCGGGGTGGGACACTGAAGCTTTCTTT.

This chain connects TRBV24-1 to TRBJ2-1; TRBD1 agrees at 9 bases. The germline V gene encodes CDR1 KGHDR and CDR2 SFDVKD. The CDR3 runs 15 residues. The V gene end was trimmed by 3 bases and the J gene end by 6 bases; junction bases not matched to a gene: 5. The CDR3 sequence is CATSDLGTGSNEQFF. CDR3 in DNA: TGTGCCACCAGTGATCTGGGGACAGGGTCCAATGAGCAGTTCTTC.

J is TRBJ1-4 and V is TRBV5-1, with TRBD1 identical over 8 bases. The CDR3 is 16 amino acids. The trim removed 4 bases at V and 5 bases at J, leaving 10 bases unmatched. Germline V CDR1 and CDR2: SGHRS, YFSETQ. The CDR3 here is CASSLGPQGANEKLFF. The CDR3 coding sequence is TGCGCCAGCAGCCTGGGACCTCAGGGGGCCAATGAAAAACTGTTTTTT.

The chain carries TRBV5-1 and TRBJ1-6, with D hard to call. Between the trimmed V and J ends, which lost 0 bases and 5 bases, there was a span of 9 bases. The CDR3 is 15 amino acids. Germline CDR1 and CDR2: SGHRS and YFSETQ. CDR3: CASSLESSHNSPLHF. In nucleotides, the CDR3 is TGCGCCAGCAGCTTGGAGTCTAGCCATAATTCACCCCTCCACTTT.

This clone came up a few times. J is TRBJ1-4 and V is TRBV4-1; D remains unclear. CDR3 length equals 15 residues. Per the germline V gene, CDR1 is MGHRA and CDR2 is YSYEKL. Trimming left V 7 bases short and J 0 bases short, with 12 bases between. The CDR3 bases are TGCGCCAGCACTGGGCAGGTCCCAACTAATGAAAAACTGTTTTTT. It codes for CASTGQVPTNEKLFF.

The CDR3 loop is CASSLDLGETQYF. The CDR3 region has the DNA TGTGCCAGCAGTCTCGACCTCGGGGAGACCCAGTACTTC. J is TRBJ2-5 and V is TRBV27; no definite D call. In germline, CDR1 is MNHEY, CDR2 SMNVEV (reference sequence). The V and J ends lost 5 bases and 5 bases respectively, with 12 bases between them. The CDR3 has 13 residues.